Each of the 2 T cell receptor beta chains below was sequenced from the same sample in a study of cytomegalovirus exposure and HLA in healthy donors. Vbeta (60) and Jbeta (13) primers were used in the PCR. Only in-frame clones appear in the TCRdb table, and some are missing; sequencing was by immunoSEQ multiplex PCR. The sample has 140,000 or so clones; approximately 80% are singletons. The sample was PBMCs. The receptors shown here come from a woman between 18 and 29 years old in good health and CMV-seropositive.

The V gene is TRBV6-5, the J gene TRBJ2-5, with 8 bases matching TRBD1. With 5 bases clipped from V and 6 bases from J, the junction kept 5 bases outside the gene matches. Germline-derived CDR1 and CDR2 are MNHEY and SVGAGI. The CDR3 is 13 amino acids. The DNA for the CDR3 is TGTGCCAGCAGTGTCGACAGGGGAAAGACCCAGTACTTC. This sequence encodes CASSVDRGKTQYF.

CDR3 loop: CASSSGGGRGTGELFF. The CDR3 bases are TGTGCCAGCAGCTCCGGCGGGGGTCGGGGCACCGGGGAGCTGTTTTTT. This chain connects TRBV7-2 to TRBJ2-2, with 7 bases lining up with TRBD2. This CDR3 has 16 residues. The ends lost 4 bases at V and 4 bases at J; junction bases unmatched: 9. Germline CDR1 and CDR2: SGHTA and FQGNSA.